What follows are 3 T cell receptor beta chains derived from one specimen sequenced in a study of PD-1 blockade in mismatch repair-deficient tumors. Produced via immunoSEQ multiplex PCR; TCRdb's table is partial and in-frame only. Found here are some 66,000 clones, approximately 88% of them singletons; the top ten hold roughly 14%. The material was peripheral blood, obtained 52 weeks after starting pembrolizumab. The receptors derive from an adult with mismatch repair-deficient cancer.

This chain links TRBV11-2 with TRBJ2-7, with 14 bases that match TRBD2. The CDR3 runs to 16 residues. CDR1 and CDR2 (germline): SGHAT, FQNNGV. V trimming: 4 bases; J trimming: 7 bases; junction bases outside the gene matches: 9. In DNA form, the CDR3 reads TGTGCCAGCAGCTCGGGGACTAGCGGGAGACCTCTGGAGCAGTACTTC. Translated, it gives CASSSGTSGRPLEQYF.

The J gene is TRBJ2-7, the V gene TRBV7-9; 8 bases fit TRBD2. CDR1 SEHNR and CDR2 FQNEAQ come from the germline V gene (reference sequence). The V and J ends lost 4 bases and 2 bases, in that order; junction bases with no gene match: 7. The CDR3 has 15 residues. The CDR3 DNA reads TGTGCCAGCAGCTCCAGCGGGAGCGTCCCCTACGAGCAGTACTTC. Amino acid sequence: CASSSSGSVPYEQYF.

The genes are TRBV29-1 and TRBJ2-7, with unresolved D. The V end was cut by 1 base, the J end by 4 bases, with 23 bases between. The CDR3 extends over 17 amino acids. CDR1 is SQVTM, CDR2 ANQGSEA, per germline. The CDR3 coding sequence is TGCAGCGTTGAAGTCTCAATGGTGGCACCTCTTGGGTACGAGCAGTACTTC. Translated, it gives CSVEVSMVAPLGYEQYF.